This T cell receptor (beta chain) was retrieved from a study of T cell responses to AZD1222 COVID-19 vaccine. Profiled with immunoSEQ multiplex PCR; TCRdb holds only in-frame clones, not every one. Among about 120,000 clones listed, roughly nine tenths were seen once. The CDR3 is 17 amino acids. V was pared by 2 bases and J by 0 bases, with 5 bases of the junction left unmatched. CDR1 is SGDLS, CDR2 YYNGEE, per germline. Sequenced here: peripheral blood, sampled on day 0 of AZD1222 vaccination. This TCR derives from an adult in good health. The chain carries TRBV9 and TRBJ1-2; TRBD1 agrees at 12 bases. CDR3 in amino acids: CASSVGTGGLSNYGYTF. The CDR3 region has the DNA TGTGCCAGCAGCGTTGGGACAGGGGGCCTTTCTAACTATGGCTACACCTTC. Complete variable domain (other parts from reference TRBV9 and TRBJ1-2): DSGVTQTPKHLITATGQRVTLRCSPRSGDLSVYWYQQSLDQGLQFLIQYYNGEERAKGNILERFSAQQFPDLHSELNLSSLELGDSALYFCASSVGTGGLSNYGYTFGSGTRLTVV.